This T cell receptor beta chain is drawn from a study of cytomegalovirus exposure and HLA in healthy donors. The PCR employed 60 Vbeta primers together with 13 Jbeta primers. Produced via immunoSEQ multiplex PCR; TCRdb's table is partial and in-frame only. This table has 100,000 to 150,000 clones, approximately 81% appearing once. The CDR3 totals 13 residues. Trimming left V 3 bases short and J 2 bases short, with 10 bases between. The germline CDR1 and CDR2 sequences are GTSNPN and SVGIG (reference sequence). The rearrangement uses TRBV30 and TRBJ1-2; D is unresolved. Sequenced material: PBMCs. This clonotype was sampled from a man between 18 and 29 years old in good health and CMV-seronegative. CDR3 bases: TGTGCCTGGAGCAACGGGGAAAACTATGGCTACACCTTC. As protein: CAWSNGENYGYTF.